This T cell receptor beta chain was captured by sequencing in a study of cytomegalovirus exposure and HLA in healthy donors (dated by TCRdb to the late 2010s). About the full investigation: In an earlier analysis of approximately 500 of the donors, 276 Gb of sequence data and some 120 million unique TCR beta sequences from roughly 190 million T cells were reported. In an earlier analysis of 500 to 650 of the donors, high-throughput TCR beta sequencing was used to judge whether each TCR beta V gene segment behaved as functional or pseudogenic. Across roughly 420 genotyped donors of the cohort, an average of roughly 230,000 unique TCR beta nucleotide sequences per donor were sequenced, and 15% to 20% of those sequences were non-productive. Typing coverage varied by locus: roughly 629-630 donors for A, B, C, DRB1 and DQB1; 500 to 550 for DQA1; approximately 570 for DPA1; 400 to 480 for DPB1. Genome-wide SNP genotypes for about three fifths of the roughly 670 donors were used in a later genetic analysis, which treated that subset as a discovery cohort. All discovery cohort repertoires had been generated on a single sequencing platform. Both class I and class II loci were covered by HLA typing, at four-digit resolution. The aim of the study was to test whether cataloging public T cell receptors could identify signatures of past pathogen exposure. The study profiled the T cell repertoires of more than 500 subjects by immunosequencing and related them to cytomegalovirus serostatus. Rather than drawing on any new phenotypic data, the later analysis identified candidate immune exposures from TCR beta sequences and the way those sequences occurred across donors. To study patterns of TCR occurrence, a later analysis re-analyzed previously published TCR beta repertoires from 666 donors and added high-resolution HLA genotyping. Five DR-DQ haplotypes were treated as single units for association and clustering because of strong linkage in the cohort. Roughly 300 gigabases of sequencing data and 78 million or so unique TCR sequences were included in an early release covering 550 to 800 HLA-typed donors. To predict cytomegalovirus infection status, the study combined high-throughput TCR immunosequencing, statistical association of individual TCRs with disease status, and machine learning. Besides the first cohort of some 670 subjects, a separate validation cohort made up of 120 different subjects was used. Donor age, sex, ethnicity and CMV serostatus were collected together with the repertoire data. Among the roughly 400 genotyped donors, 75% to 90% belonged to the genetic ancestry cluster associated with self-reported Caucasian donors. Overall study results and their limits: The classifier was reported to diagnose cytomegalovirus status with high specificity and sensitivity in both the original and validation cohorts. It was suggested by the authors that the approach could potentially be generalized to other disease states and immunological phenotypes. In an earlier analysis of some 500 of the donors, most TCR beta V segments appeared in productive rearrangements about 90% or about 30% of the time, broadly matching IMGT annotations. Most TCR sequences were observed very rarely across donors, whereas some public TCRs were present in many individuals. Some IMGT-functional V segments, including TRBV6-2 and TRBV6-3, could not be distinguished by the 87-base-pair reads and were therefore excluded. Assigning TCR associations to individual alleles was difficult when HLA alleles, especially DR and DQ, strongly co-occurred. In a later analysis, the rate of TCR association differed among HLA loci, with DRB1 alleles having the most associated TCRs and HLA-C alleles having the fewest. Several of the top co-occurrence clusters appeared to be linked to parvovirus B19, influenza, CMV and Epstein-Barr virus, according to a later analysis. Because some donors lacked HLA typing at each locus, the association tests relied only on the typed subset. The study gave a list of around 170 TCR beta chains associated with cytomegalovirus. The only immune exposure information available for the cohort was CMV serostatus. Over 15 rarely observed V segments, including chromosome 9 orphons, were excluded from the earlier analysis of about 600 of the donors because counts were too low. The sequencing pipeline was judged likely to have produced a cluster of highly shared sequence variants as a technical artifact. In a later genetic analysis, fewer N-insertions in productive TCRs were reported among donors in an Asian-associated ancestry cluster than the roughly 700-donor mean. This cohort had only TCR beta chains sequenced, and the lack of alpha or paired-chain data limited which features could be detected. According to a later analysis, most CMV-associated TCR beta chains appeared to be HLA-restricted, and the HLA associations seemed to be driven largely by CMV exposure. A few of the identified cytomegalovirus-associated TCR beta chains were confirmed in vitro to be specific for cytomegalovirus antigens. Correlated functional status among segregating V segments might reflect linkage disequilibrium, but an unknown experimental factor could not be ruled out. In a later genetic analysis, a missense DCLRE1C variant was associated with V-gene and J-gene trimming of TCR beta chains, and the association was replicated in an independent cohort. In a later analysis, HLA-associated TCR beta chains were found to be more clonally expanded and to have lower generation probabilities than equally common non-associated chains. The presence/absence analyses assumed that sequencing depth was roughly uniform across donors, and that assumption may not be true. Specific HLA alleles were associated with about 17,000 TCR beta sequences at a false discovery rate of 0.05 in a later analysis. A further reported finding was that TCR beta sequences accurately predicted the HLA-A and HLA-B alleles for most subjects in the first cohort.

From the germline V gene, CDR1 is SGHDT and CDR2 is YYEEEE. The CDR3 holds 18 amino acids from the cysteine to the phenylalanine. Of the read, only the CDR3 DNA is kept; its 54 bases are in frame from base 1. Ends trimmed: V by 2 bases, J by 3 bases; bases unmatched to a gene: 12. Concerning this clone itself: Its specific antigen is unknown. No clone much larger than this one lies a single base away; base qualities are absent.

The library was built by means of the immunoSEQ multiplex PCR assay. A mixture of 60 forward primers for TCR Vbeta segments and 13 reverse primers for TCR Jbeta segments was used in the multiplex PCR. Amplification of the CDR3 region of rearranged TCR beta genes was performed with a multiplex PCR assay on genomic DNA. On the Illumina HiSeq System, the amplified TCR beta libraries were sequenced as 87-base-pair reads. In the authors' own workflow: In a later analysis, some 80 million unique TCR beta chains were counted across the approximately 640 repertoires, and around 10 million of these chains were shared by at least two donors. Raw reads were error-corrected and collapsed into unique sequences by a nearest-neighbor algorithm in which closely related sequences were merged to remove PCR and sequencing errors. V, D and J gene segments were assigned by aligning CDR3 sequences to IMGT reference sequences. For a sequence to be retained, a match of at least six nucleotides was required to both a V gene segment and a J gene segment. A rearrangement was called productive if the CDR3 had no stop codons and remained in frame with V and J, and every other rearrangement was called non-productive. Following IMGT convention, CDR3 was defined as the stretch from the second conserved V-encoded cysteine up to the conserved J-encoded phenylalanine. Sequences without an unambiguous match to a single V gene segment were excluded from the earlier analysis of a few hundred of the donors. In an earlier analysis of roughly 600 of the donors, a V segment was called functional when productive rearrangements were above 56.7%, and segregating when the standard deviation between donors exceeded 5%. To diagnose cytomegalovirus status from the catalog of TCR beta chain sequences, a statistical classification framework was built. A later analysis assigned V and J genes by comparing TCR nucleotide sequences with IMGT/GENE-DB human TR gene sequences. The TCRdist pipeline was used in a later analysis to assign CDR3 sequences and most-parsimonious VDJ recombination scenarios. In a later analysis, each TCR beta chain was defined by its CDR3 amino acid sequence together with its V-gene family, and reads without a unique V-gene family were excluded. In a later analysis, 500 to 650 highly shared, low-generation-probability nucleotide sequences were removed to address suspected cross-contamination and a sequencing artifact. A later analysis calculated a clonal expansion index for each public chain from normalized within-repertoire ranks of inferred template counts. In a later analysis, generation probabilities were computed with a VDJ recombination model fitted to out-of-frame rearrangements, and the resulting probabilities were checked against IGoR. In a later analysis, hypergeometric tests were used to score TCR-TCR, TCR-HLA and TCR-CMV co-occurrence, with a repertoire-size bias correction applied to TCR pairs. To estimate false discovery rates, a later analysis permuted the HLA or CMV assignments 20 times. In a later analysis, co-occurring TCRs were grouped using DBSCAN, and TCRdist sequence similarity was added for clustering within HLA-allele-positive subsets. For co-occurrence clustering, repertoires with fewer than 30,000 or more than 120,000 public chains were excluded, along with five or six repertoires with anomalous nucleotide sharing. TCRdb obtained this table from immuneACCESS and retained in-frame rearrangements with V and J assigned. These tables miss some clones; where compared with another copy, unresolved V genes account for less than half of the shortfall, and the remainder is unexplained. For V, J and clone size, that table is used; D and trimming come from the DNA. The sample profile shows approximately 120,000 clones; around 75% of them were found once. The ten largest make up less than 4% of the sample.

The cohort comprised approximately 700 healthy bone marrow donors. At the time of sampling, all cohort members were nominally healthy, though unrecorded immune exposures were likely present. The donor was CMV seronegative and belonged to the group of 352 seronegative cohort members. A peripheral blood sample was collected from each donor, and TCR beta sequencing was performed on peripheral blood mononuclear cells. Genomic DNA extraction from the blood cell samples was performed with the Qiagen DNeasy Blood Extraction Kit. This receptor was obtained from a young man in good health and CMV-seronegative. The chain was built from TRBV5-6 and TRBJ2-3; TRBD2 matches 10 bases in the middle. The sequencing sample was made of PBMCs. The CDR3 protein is CASSLLVGLAVRTDTQYF. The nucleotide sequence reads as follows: TGTGCCAGCAGCTTATTGGTAGGACTAGCGGTACGAACAGATACGCAGTATTTT.